Listed below are T cell receptor beta chains from one sample, sequenced in a study of T cell repertoires in cytomegalovirus infection. TCRdb itself ran the reads through MiXCR, one entry per CDR3 protein. The table has fewer than 200,000 distinct CDR3 sequences, 8.5% to 10% seen once. Sequenced material: PBMCs. The origin of the receptors is a human donor in good health (CMV status not recorded). Some clones in this sample may be carry-over from other donors' samples. Each CDR3 is given with its conserved first and last residue. D genes are given only for firm matches. Clone size, where shown, is once, few, many, or a class for clones that have expanded.

d_call	j_call	clone_size	v_call	cdr3_nt	cdr3_aa
-	TRBJ1-6	many	TRBV7-8	TGTGCCAGCAGCCTAACAACCGTAGGGAGCTCCTATAATTCACCCCTCCACTTT	CASSLTTVGSSYNSPLHF
TRBD1	TRBJ2-1	few	TRBV4-1	TGCGCCAGCAGCCAGACACAGGGGGCGTCCTACAATGAGCAGTTCTTC	CASSQTQGASYNEQFF
TRBD1	TRBJ1-2	-	TRBV12-3/TRBV12-4	TGTGCCAGCAGTTTAGTCGGGACAGGGAACTATGGCTACACCTTC	CASSLVGTGNYGYTF
-	TRBJ1-1	many	TRBV7-9	TGTGCCAGCAGCTCAACTCAGGGCATGAACACTGAAGCTTTCTTT	CASSSTQGMNTEAFF
TRBD2	TRBJ2-1	-	TRBV7-6	TGTGCCAGCAGCTGGACTAGCGGGAAGGGAATGGAGCAGTTCTTC	CASSWTSGKGMEQFF
TRBD1	TRBJ1-6	few	TRBV6-2/TRBV6-3	TGTGCCAGCAGACAACAGGGGGCAAATTCACCCCTCCACTTT	CASRQQGANSPLHF
TRBD2	TRBJ2-3	many	TRBV28	TGTGCCAGCGGAGGCGGGGGGGGTCTCACAGATACGCAGTATTTT	CASGGGGGLTDTQYF
-	TRBJ1-2	few	TRBV7-6	TGTGCCAGCAGCCGAGACGACAACCTCAACTATGGCTACACCTTC	CASSRDDNLNYGYTF
-	TRBJ2-5	few	TRBV18	TGTGCCAGCTCACAACGCCAGGGAGGAGAGACCCAGTACTTC	CASSQRQGGETQYF
-	TRBJ2-5	many	TRBV7-2	TGTGCCAGCAGCTTCGGAGGCGTCGAAGAGACCCAGTACTTC	CASSFGGVEETQYF
-	TRBJ1-6	many	TRBV28	TGTGCCAGCAGCTTTTCGGGGGTTGGTTCACCCCTCCACTTT	CASSFSGVGSPLHF
-	TRBJ1-1	many	TRBV7-2	TGTGCCAGCAGCTTTAAAATAGGGGTCACTGAAGCTTTCTTT	CASSFKIGVTEAFF
-	TRBJ2-3	many	TRBV7-2	TGTGCCAGCAGCTTCGACAGAACAGATACGCAGTATTTT	CASSFDRTDTQYF
-	TRBJ1-1	-	TRBV7-8	TGTGCCAGCAGCTTTCCTAGGGGTAACACTGAAGCTTTCTTT	CASSFPRGNTEAFF
TRBD1	TRBJ1-6	many	TRBV7-2	TGTGCCAGCAGGGCCGGGACAGTCAATTCACCCCTCCACTTT	CASRAGTVNSPLHF
-	TRBJ2-1	few	TRBV7-6	TGTGCCAGCAGGGAGAAAGACGATGAGCAGTTCTTC	CASREKDDEQFF
TRBD1	TRBJ1-2	many	TRBV28	TGTGCCAGCAGTTCCCAAACGACAGGGGGCTATGGCTACACCTTC	CASSSQTTGGYGYTF
-	TRBJ2-1	few	TRBV28	TGTGCCAGCAGCCCTACCCGGGTTGAGCAGTTCTTC	CASSPTRVEQFF
-	TRBJ1-3	-	TRBV11-2	TGTGCCAGCAGTCAGCGGGGGTCCTCTGGAAACACCATATATTTT	CASSQRGSSGNTIYF
-	TRBJ1-2	few	TRBV20-1	TGCAGTGCCACAGCCTCTAACTATGGCTACACCTTC	CSATASNYGYTF
-	TRBJ2-7	few	TRBV29-1	TGCAGCGTTGTTTGGGAGCCCTCCTACGAGCAGTACTTC	CSVVWEPSYEQYF
-	TRBJ2-7	many	TRBV7-2	TGTGCCAGCAGCTTGTCACCCAGGGAATCCTACGAGCAGTACTTC	CASSLSPRESYEQYF
TRBD2	TRBJ2-3	many	TRBV6-2/TRBV6-3	TGTGCCAGCAGTTACTCGACGCGGCGGGGGGGCTCAGATACGCAGTATTTT	CASSYSTRRGGSDTQYF
-	TRBJ2-5	-	TRBV5-6	TGTGCCAGCAGCTTGGGTCCAGGGACGGAGACCCAGTACTTC	CASSLGPGTETQYF
-	TRBJ1-1	many	TRBV7-3	TGTGCCAGCAGCATTGATCAACAGGGTGAAGCTTTCTTT	CASSIDQQGEAFF
-	TRBJ1-2	many	TRBV11-2	TGTGCCAGCCTCGGATCGTTAGCACGGCACACCTTC	CASLGSLARHTF
-	TRBJ1-2	many	TRBV7-2	TGTGCCAGCAGCTCGATGGCATTGTCCTATGGCTACACCTTC	CASSSMALSYGYTF
TRBD1	TRBJ1-5	-	TRBV20-1	TGCAGTGCTGTAAGAACGGGACAGGGTAATCAGCCCCAGCATTTT	CSAVRTGQGNQPQHF
-	TRBJ2-1	many	TRBV28	TGTGCCAGCGAGTTTTCGAGCGGGCGCGAATACAATGAGCAGTTCTTC	CASEFSSGREYNEQFF
-	TRBJ2-7	-	TRBV6-2/TRBV6-3	TGTGCCAGCAGACCGGGACACATCTACGAGCAGTACTTC	CASRPGHIYEQYF
-	TRBJ2-2	few	TRBV19	TGTGCCAGTAACCGGGACGTTAACACCGGGGAGCTGTTTTTT	CASNRDVNTGELFF
-	TRBJ1-3	many	TRBV7-2	TGTGCCAGCAGCTTATACCAGGGGAGCTCTGGAAACACCATATATTTT	CASSLYQGSSGNTIYF
-	TRBJ2-3	few	TRBV20-1	TGCAGTGCTAGTAGTCCAGATACGCAGTATTTT	CSASSPDTQYF
TRBD1	TRBJ1-1	few	TRBV12-5	TGTGCTAGTGGTTTGCAGGGGGTTACTGAAGCTTTCTTT	CASGLQGVTEAFF
-	TRBJ2-5	many	TRBV7-2	TGTGCCAGCAGCTTATTCCCGGGGACCCAGTACTTC	CASSLFPGTQYF
-	TRBJ2-7	-	TRBV29-1	TGCAGCGTTCGGTTCGCGGTGGACCCAGCCTACGAGCAGTACTTC	CSVRFAVDPAYEQYF
-	TRBJ1-1	many	TRBV7-2	TGTGCCAGCAGCTTAACCAGGGTCACTGAAGCTTTCTTT	CASSLTRVTEAFF
-	TRBJ1-1	many	TRBV7-9	TGTGCCAGCAGCGCCCGGTCCGGGGGGGCTGAAGCTTTCTTT	CASSARSGGAEAFF
TRBD1	TRBJ2-7	many	TRBV7-2	TGTGCCAGCAGCCGGGGACAGGGAACCTACGAGCAGTACTTC	CASSRGQGTYEQYF
-	TRBJ1-5	many	TRBV5-6	TGTGCCAGCAGCTTGATGCAGGCAAATCAGCCCCAGCATTTT	CASSLMQANQPQHF
TRBD2	TRBJ2-3	few	TRBV6-2/TRBV6-3	TGTGCCAGCCGGCTAGCGGGAGTCTGGGCAGATACGCAGTATTTT	CASRLAGVWADTQYF
-	TRBJ2-4	few	TRBV28	TGTGCCAGCAGTTTGGGGACGCCAAGGGCCAAAAACATTCAGTACTTC	CASSLGTPRAKNIQYF